This T cell receptor beta chain was sequenced in a study of T-cell reconstitution after alpha-beta-depleted transplantation in children. Preparation of the TCRbeta library involved a method that used unique molecular identifiers. Using its own MiXCR run on the PCR reads, TCRdb lists one record per CDR3 protein. Here the sample spans about 600,000 distinct CDR3 sequences, more than 9% being singletons. The specimen comprised PBMCs from the stem cell graft donor, sampled from the stem cell graft. This sequence originates from a human donor who donated a stem cell graft to a child with acute myeloid leukemia.

The CDR3: CSARDRGSGSYNEQFF. CDR3 DNA sequence: TGCAGTGCTAGAGATCGGGGTAGCGGCTCCTACAATGAGCAGTTCTTC. The chain couples TRBV20-1 to TRBJ2-1; a weak D match, TRBD2 (6 bases). Germline V gives CDR1 DFQATT, CDR2 SNEGSKA (reference sequence). The ends were cut back, 0 bases at V and 0 bases at J, with 12 bases in the middle. The CDR3 is 16 residues long.